This passage covers 21 T cell receptor beta chains from one sample sequenced in a study of cytomegalovirus exposure and HLA in healthy donors. Amplification used 60 Vbeta primers and 13 Jbeta primers. Method: immunoSEQ multiplex PCR; TCRdb's copy keeps in-frame clones and lacks some. The sample consists of some 120,000 clones, more than 80% of them appearing once. Sequencing used PBMCs. Receptors originate from a man in his thirties or forties in good health and CMV-seronegative.

This clone was counted only a few times. The CDR3 region has the DNA TGTGCCAGCAGTTTAGGACAGGCCCTCACCTACGAGCAGTACTTC. This encodes CASSLGQALTYEQYF. J is TRBJ2-7 and V is TRBV6-5; 7 bases are a match to TRBD1. Per germline, CDR1 MNHEY and CDR2 SVGAGI. The CDR3 covers 15 residues. V lost 4 bases and J lost 2; bases outside the gene matches: 8.

This clone was picked up one time. V and J are TRBV9 and TRBJ2-3; D may be TRBD2 (6 bases). This CDR3 contains 16 residues. Trimming left V 0 bases short and J 0 bases short, with 11 bases between. Germline values: CDR1 SGDLS, CDR2 YYNGEE. Here the CDR3 DNA reads TGTGCCAGCAGCGTAGGGCGGGGCGCTAGCACAGATACGCAGTATTTT. It is translated as CASSVGRGASTDTQYF.

The chain uses TRBV5-6 and TRBJ2-3, with 11 nucleotides matching TRBD2. Looked up from germline, CDR1 is SGHDT and CDR2 is YYEEEE. The CDR3 is made up of 15 amino acids. V trimming: 5 bases; J trimming: 4 bases; junction bases outside the gene matches: 6. CDR3 sequence reads: CASRIAGGPPDTQYF. CDR3 nucleotide sequence: TGTGCCAGCAGGATAGCGGGAGGGCCCCCAGATACGCAGTATTTT.

V and J are TRBV4-1 and TRBJ2-1; D is perhaps TRBD1 (6 bases). The germline CDR1 and CDR2 sequences are MGHRA and YSYEKL. Trimming took 1 base from V and 4 from J, leaving 8 bases between them. The length of the CDR3 is 14 residues. The CDR3 region has the DNA TGCGCCAGCAGCCAAGGGACAGAATACAATGAGCAGTTCTTC. It yields the protein CASSQGTEYNEQFF.

V and J are TRBV9 and TRBJ2-5, with TRBD1 matching 7 bases. The closer fit of TRBJ2-7 to the DNA end suggests the J call may be wrong. The CDR3 has 14 residues. CDR1 is SGDLS and CDR2 is YYNGEE in the germline V gene. The CDR3 DNA follows: TGTGCCAGCACCCCGGGACAGTCACTATACGAGCAGTACTTC. Amino acids: CASTPGQSLYEQYF.

The V gene is TRBV21-1, the J gene TRBJ2-2; the table's D gene call, TRBD1, was not cross checked with the DNA. TRBV21-1 is designated a pseudogene. The CDR3 is 17 residues long. The CDR3 loop reads CASSKRDRGGCTGELFF. DNA for the CDR3: TGTGCCAGCAGCAAAAGGGACAGGGGAGGGTGCACCGGGGAGCTGTTTTTT.

This chain uses TRBV7-2 with TRBJ2-5; 8 positions agree with TRBD2. This CDR3 spans 13 amino acids. With 5 bases clipped from V and 5 bases from J, the junction kept 4 bases outside the gene matches. Germline loops: CDR1 SGHTA, CDR2 FQGNSA. CDR3 bases: TGTGCCAGCAGCAAAGCGGGAGTTGAGACCCAGTACTTC. Translation gives CASSKAGVETQYF.

J is TRBJ1-3 and V is TRBV19, with TRBD1 identical over 7 bases. V lost 2 bases, J lost 4 bases, and 2 bases stayed unmatched. Germline loops: CDR1 LNHDA, CDR2 SQIVND (reference sequence). The CDR3 totals 14 residues. CDR3 bases: TGTGCCAGTAGTATAACAGGGGACGGAAACACCATATATTTT. Encoded protein: CASSITGDGNTIYF.

This clone was observed a handful of times. A junction end diverges from the germline sequence, so it may reflect a read error. The chain joins TRBV28 to TRBJ1-2; no firm D call. The CDR3 sequence is 12 residues long. Germline CDR1 is MDHEN and CDR2 is SYDVKM. The CDR3 bases are TGTGCCAGCAGGGACCCGGAGGATGGCTACCCCTTC. The encoded protein is CASRDPEDGYPF.

The chain recombines TRBV7-9 with TRBJ2-5, with D perhaps matching TRBD2 (6 bases). This CDR3 has 17 amino acids. Germline V gene sequence: CDR1 SEHNR, CDR2 FQNEAQ (reference sequence). The germline V and J ends were trimmed by 3 bases and 1 base, with 18 bases remaining between them. The CDR3 sequence is CASSLVTGTALQETQYF. CDR3 nucleotide sequence: TGTGCCAGCAGCTTGGTTACCGGGACTGCACTCCAAGAGACCCAGTACTTC.

Remarks on this clone: The junction departs from the called germline gene at one end, perhaps through a read error. The rearrangement uses TRBV27 and TRBJ1-2; D remains unclear. Germline CDR1 is MNHEY and CDR2 is SMNVEV (reference sequence). The CDR3 loop spans 13 amino acids. DNA for the CDR3: TGTGCCAGTAGCCACGGAGCTAACTATGGCTACCCCTTC. Protein: CASSHGANYGYPF.

V is TRBV5-1 and J is TRBJ1-4; D perhaps matches TRBD1 (6 bases). V was shortened by 6 bases and J by 0 bases, with 12 bases between the two germline ends. Germline V gene lookup returns CDR1 SGHRS and CDR2 YFSETQ. This CDR3 has 15 residues. CDR3 region: CASKFGQPTNEKLFF. DNA of the CDR3: TGCGCCAGCAAATTTGGACAGCCAACTAATGAAAAACTGTTTTTT. The whole variable domain, filled in from reference TRBV5-1 and TRBJ1-4, reads KAGVTQTPRYLIKTRGQQVTLSCSPISGHRSVSWYQQTPGQGLQFLFEYFSETQRNKGNFPGRFSGRQFSNSRSEMNVSTLELGDSALYLCASKFGQPTNEKLFFGSGTQLSVL.

The chain is built from TRBV9 and TRBJ2-7; D might be TRBD2 (6 bases). The CDR3 is 13 amino acids. V was trimmed by 2 bases and J by 5 bases, leaving 11 bases between them. The germline V gene has CDR1 SGDLS and CDR2 YYNGEE. CDR3 loop: CASSVGGTHEQYF. Here the CDR3 DNA reads TGTGCCAGCAGCGTCGGAGGGACCCACGAGCAGTACTTC.

The V and J genes are TRBV30 and TRBJ2-3, with unresolved D. The CDR3 covers 14 residues. The V gene lost 4 bases and the J gene lost 0 bases, with 11 bases spanning the gap. Germline values: CDR1 GTSNPN, CDR2 SVGIG (reference sequence). CDR3 protein: CAWIPVESTDTQYF. CDR3 bases: TGTGCCTGGATCCCCGTAGAGAGCACAGATACGCAGTATTTT.

The chain has TRBV18 and TRBJ1-6; no clear D gene. The ends were cut back, 4 bases at V and 5 bases at J, with 6 bases in the middle. The CDR3 extends over 13 amino acids. Germline V gene sequence: CDR1 KGHSH, CDR2 LQKENI. CDR3 protein: CASSRQNNSPLHF. In DNA, the CDR3 is TGTGCCAGCTCACGGCAGAATAATTCACCCCTCCACTTT.

This clone was seen a few times. This chain connects TRBV7-9 to TRBJ2-1; 14 nucleotides agree with TRBD2. Germline loops: CDR1 SEHNR, CDR2 FQNEAQ (reference sequence). The CDR3 has 17 residues. Trimming at V came to 0 bases and at J to 8 bases, leaving 6 bases not matched to a gene. The CDR3 region has the DNA TGTGCCAGCAGCTTAGCCGGGACTAGCGGGAGAATCGATGAGCAGTTCTTC. Translating it yields CASSLAGTSGRIDEQFF.

The V and J genes are TRBV28 and TRBJ1-1; the D gene is possibly TRBD1 (6 bases). The CDR3 spans 13 residues. V dropped 6 bases and J dropped 4 bases, with 12 bases sitting between them. Germline assignment: CDR1 MDHEN and CDR2 SYDVKM. CDR3: CASRDGQSTEAFF. For the CDR3, the DNA is TGTGCCAGCAGGGATGGACAGTCCACTGAAGCTTTCTTT. Supplemented by reference TRBV28 and TRBJ1-1, the full variable domain reads DVKVTQSSRYLVKRTGEKVFLECVQDMDHENMFWYRQDPGLGLRLIYFSYDVKMKEKGDIPEGYSVSREKKERFSLILESASTNQTSMYLCASRDGQSTEAFFGQGTRLTVV.

In this sample, this clone turned up once. This chain joins TRBV5-4 and TRBJ2-1; 13 bases map to TRBD2. Per germline, CDR1 SGHNT and CDR2 YYREEE (reference sequence). This CDR3 has 17 residues. Trimming cost V 4 bases and J 4 bases; bases outside gene matches: 8. The CDR3 bases are TGTGCCAGCAGCATGCCGGGACTAGCGGGAAGTTACAATGAGCAGTTCTTC. Amino acids: CASSMPGLAGSYNEQFF.

The chain links TRBV7-2 to TRBJ1-5, with 10 bases lining up with TRBD1. After removal of 5 bases from V and 5 bases from J, the junction contained 3 bases not matched to a gene. The CDR3 runs to 14 residues. Looked up from germline, CDR1 is SGHTA and CDR2 is FQGNSA. The CDR3 region has the DNA TGTGCCAGCAGCCGAGGACAGGGGGATCAGCCCCAGCATTTT. Translating it yields CASSRGQGDQPQHF.

The rearrangement uses TRBV27 and TRBJ2-5; 8 bases align to TRBD2. The J call is doubtful: the DNA matches TRBJ2-7 better. The germline V gene has CDR1 MNHEY and CDR2 SMNVEV (reference sequence). The CDR3 consists of 17 residues. In nucleotides, the CDR3 is TGTGCCAGCCGTTCTGTGTGGCGGGGGGCAAGCTCCTACGAGCAGTACTTC. As protein: CASRSVWRGASSYEQYF.

The V gene is TRBV7-2, the J gene TRBJ2-5; D may be TRBD1 (6 bases). Germline-derived CDR1 and CDR2 are SGHTA and FQGNSA. The CDR3 sequence is 13 residues long. V was cut by 8 bases and J by 5 bases, with 15 bases left in between. The CDR3 loop is CASPQGYGETQYF. The CDR3 nucleotides are TGTGCCAGCCCGCAGGGGTATGGGGAGACCCAGTACTTC.